Presented here are 9 T cell receptor beta chains from one specimen sequenced in a study of blood T cell repertoires in COVID-19. The method was immunoSEQ multiplex PCR; TCRdb's version includes in-frame clones alone and lacks a portion of them. The sample yields roughly 220,000 clones, about 86% seen once. The specimen was PBMCs or T cells enriched from blood (not recorded which). Source of these receptors: a woman in her thirties or forties with acute COVID-19.

The J gene is TRBJ2-1, the V gene TRBV5-1, with 10 bases fitting TRBD2. The CDR3 has 15 amino acids. Germline loops: CDR1 SGHRS, CDR2 YFSETQ. V gave up 3 bases and J gave up 7 bases; unmatched junction bases: 7. CDR3 nucleotide sequence: TGCGCCAGCAGCTGGACTAGCGGTTCAAAGAATGAGCAGTTCTTC. Amino acid sequence: CASSWTSGSKNEQFF.

The chain carries TRBV9 and TRBJ1-3; 12 bases match TRBD1. The V and J ends lost 1 base and 4 bases, in that order; junction bases with no gene match: 3. From germline, CDR1 is SGDLS and CDR2 YYNGEE. The CDR3 contains 16 residues. CDR3 sequence (DNA): TGTGCCAGCAGCGTAAGGGGACAGGGGGCAGGAAACACCATATATTTT. Its protein product is CASSVRGQGAGNTIYF. The full variable domain, rest sourced from reference TRBV9 and TRBJ1-3, is DSGVTQTPKHLITATGQRVTLRCSPRSGDLSVYWYQQSLDQGLQFLIQYYNGEERAKGNILERFSAQQFPDLHSELNLSSLELGDSALYFCASSVRGQGAGNTIYFGEGSWLTVV.

The V call is TRBV29-1, the J call TRBJ2-7, with D perhaps TRBD1 (5 bases). CDR1 is SQVTM, CDR2 ANQGSEA, per germline. The CDR3 consists of 16 residues. V lost 7 bases, J lost 4 bases, and 26 bases lay in between. DNA of the CDR3: TGCAGCGCTTTGGAGAGAGCTGACAGACTCCCTTACGAGCAGTACTTC. Its protein is CSALERADRLPYEQYF.

The rearrangement joins TRBV27 to TRBJ2-1; D is unresolved. V was trimmed by 5 bases and J by 5 bases, leaving 13 bases between them. Germline values: CDR1 MNHEY, CDR2 SMNVEV (reference sequence). This CDR3 contains 14 residues. The CDR3 spells CASSARGVHNEQFF. CDR3 nucleotides: TGTGCCAGCAGTGCCCGCGGTGTCCACAATGAGCAGTTCTTC.

The chain employs TRBV24-1 and TRBJ2-1, with 7 bases matching TRBD2. V gave up 11 bases and J gave up 8 bases; unmatched junction bases: 8. This CDR3 region has 12 residues. Germline CDR1 reads KGHDR; CDR2 reads SFDVKD. In nucleotides, the CDR3 is TGTGCCAGCGGGGGAGGGCCGGATGAGCAGTTCTTC. The encoded protein is CASGGGPDEQFF.

The rearrangement uses TRBV12-3 or TRBV12-4 and TRBJ1-3; D remains unclear. The length of the CDR3 is 12 residues. V lost 5 bases, J lost 0 bases, and 2 bases lay in between. CDR3 loop: CASSHSGNTIYF. Written as DNA, the CDR3 is TGTGCCAGCAGTCACTCTGGAAACACCATATATTTT.

The gene calls are TRBV28 and TRBJ1-2; 7 nucleotides align to TRBD1. Germline loops: CDR1 MDHEN, CDR2 SYDVKM. The V segment lost 4 bases and the J segment 6 bases; nucleotides outside the gene matches: 8. This CDR3 comprises 14 residues. CDR3 region: CASSSGQPGNGYTF. The CDR3 DNA follows: TGTGCCAGCAGTTCGGGACAGCCGGGGAATGGCTACACCTTC.

This sequence joins TRBV7-9 and TRBJ2-1; 7 bases fit TRBD2. The CDR3 extends over 16 amino acids. Germline CDR1 and CDR2: SEHNR and FQNEAQ (reference sequence). Germline trimming cut 10 bases from V and 6 bases from J; bases unmatched to any gene: 18. The CDR3 nucleotides read TGTGCCATCCACCTGGGGGGGGGAGGGCCTCTCAATGAGCAGTTCTTC. Its translation: CAIHLGGGGPLNEQFF.

V gene TRBV28 combines with J gene TRBJ2-2; D might be TRBD2 (5 bases). V gave up 5 bases and J gave up 6 bases, with 13 bases separating them. The CDR3 extends over 14 amino acids. Germline lookup yields CDR1 MDHEN and CDR2 SYDVKM. In DNA, the CDR3 is TGTGCCAGCAGTCCGACCGTAGCGTCCGGGGAGCTGTTTTTT. Translated, it gives CASSPTVASGELFF.